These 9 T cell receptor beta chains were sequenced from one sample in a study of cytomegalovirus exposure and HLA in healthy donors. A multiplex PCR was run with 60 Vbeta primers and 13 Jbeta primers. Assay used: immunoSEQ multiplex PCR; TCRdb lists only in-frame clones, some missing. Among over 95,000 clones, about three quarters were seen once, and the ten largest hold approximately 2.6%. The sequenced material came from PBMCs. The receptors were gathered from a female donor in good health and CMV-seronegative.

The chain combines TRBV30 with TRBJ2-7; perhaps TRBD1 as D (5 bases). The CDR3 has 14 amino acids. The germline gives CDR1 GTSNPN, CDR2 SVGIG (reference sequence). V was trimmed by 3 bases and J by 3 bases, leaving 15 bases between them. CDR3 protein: CAWSMTESYYEQYF. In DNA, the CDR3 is TGTGCCTGGAGCATGACAGAGAGTTACTACGAGCAGTACTTC.

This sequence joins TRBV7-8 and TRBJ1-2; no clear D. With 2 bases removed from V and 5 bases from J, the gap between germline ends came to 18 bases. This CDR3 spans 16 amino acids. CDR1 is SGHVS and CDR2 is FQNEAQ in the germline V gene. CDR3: CASSLPTPRREYGYTF. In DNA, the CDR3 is TGTGCCAGCAGCTTACCGACCCCTCGACGGGAATATGGCTACACCTTC. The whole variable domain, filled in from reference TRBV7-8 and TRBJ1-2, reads GAGVSQSPRYKVAKRGQDVALRCDPISGHVSLFWYQQALGQGPEFLTYFQNEAQLDKSGLPSDRFFAERPEGSVSTLKIQRTQQEDSAVYLCASSLPTPRREYGYTFGSGTRLTVV.

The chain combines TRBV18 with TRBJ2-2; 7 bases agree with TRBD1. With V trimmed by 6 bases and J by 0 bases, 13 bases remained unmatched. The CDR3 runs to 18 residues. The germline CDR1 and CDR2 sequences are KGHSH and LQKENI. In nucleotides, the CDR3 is TGTGCCAGCTCGCGAAACATCCGGGACAGAGCGAACACCGGGGAGCTGTTTTTT. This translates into CASSRNIRDRANTGELFF.

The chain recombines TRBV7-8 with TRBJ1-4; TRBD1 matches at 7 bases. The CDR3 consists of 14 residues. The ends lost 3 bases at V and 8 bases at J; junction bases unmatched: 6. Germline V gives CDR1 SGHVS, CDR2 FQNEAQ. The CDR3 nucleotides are TGTGCCAGCAGCTTCAGACAGGGCCTCGAAAAACTGTTTTTT. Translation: CASSFRQGLEKLFF.

The CDR3 is CASSANTGWDSPLHF. CDR3 nucleotides: TGTGCCAGCAGTGCAAACACAGGGTGGGATTCACCCCTCCACTTT. The chain links TRBV6-1 to TRBJ1-6; tentative D call: TRBD1 (6 bases). Trimming shortened V by 4 bases and J by 8 bases, and 15 bases separated the two germline ends. The CDR3 is 15 residues long. Per the germline V gene, CDR1 is MNHNS and CDR2 is SASEGT.

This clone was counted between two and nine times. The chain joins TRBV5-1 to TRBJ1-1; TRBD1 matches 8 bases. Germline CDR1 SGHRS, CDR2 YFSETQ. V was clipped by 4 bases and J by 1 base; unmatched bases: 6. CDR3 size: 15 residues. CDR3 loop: CASSGQGWGNTEAFF. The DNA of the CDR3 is TGCGCCAGCAGCGGACAGGGCTGGGGGAACACTGAAGCTTTCTTT.

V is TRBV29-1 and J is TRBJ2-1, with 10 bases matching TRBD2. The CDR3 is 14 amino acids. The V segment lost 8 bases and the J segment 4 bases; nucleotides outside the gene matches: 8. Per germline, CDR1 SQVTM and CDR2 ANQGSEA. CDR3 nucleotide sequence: TGCAGCTCCCGCTCTAGCGGGGGTTACAATGAGCAGTTCTTC. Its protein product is CSSRSSGGYNEQFF.

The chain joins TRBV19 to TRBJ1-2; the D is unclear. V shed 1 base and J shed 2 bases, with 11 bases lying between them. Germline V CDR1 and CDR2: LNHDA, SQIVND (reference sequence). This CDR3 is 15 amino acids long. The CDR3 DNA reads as TGTGCCAGTAGTATAGCGCGGGCAGGAAACTATGGCTACACCTTC. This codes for CASSIARAGNYGYTF. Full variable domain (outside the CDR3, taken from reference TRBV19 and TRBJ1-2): DGGITQSPKYLFRKEGQNVTLSCEQNLNHDAMYWYRQDPGQGLRLIYYSQIVNDFQKGDIAEGYSVSREKKESFPLTVTSAQKNPTAFYLCASSIARAGNYGYTFGSGTRLTVV.

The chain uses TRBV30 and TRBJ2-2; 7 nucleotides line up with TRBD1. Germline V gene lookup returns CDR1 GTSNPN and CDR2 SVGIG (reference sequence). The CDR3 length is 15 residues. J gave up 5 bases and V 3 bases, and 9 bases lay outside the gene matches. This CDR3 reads CAWRSAGGITGELFF. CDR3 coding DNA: TGTGCCTGGAGATCGGCAGGGGGTATAACCGGGGAGCTGTTTTTT.